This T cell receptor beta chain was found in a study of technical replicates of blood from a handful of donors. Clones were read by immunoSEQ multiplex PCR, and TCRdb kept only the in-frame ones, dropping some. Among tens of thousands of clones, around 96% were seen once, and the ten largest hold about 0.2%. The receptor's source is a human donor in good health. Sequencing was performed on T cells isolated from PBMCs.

The CDR3 is CASSGAGTGWNIQYF. The CDR3 bases are TGTGCCAGCAGTGGCGCCGGGACAGGGTGGAACATTCAGTACTTC. This chain links TRBV6-1 with TRBJ2-4; 9 nucleotides agree with TRBD1. V lost 4 bases and J lost 7; bases outside the gene matches: 8. Germline CDR1 and CDR2: MNHNS and SASEGT. This CDR3 has 15 amino acids.